This TCR beta chain was profiled in a study of OX40 agonist ivuxolimab in advanced cancers. Across the study: Participants, 82.7% male, averaged roughly 59 years of age, ranging from about 20 to 79.

The CDR3 sequence is 16 residues long. With 8 bases removed from V and 0 bases from J, the gap between germline ends came to 19 bases. Germline V gene sequence: CDR1 LNHDA, CDR2 SQIVND (reference sequence). The assay was immunoSEQ multiplex PCR, and TCRdb's table has in-frame clones only and misses some. This sample has about 44,000 clones, with approximately 80% found just once. Study-wide results and limits: At doses 0.1 to 3.0 mg/kg, CD4+ and CD8+ clones expanded.

Regarding this clone: Its antigen is undetermined.

The clonotype was recovered from an adult with an advanced solid tumor such as melanoma, head and neck, liver or kidney cancer. Sequencing used CD4+ or CD8+ T cells sorted from blood, obtained in a trial of the OX40 agonist ivuxolimab. The rearrangement links TRBV19 to TRBJ1-2; no clear D gene. Written as DNA, the CDR3 is TGTGCCAGTGGTTTGGGCGGCATCCGAGCTAACTATGGCTACACCTTC. Its protein product is CASGLGGIRANYGYTF. The variable domain in full, with the rest retrieved from reference TRBV19 and TRBJ1-2, is DGGITQSPKYLFRKEGQNVTLSCEQNLNHDAMYWYRQDPGQGLRLIYYSQIVNDFQKGDIAEGYSVSREKKESFPLTVTSAQKNPTAFYLCASGLGGIRANYGYTFGSGTRLTVV.